This record looks at one T cell receptor (beta chain) sequence and its context. This receptor's antigen is unknown. No much larger clone is present one base from it, and per-base qualities are unavailable. The sample's time point, from its label and the paper: baseline before first vaccination. Vaccinee samples were obtained from the UK trials COV001 and COV002, which included a single-blind randomized controlled phase 2/3 trial of AZD1222 (ChAdOx1 nCoV-19) in healthy adults. For TCRbeta chain sequencing, PBMC samples were collected from trial participants at day 0 and at day 28 after the second dose. The entry originates in a study of T cell responses to AZD1222 COVID-19 vaccine (dated by TCRdb to the early 2020s). Study-level background: AZD1222 recipients given second doses at about 4 weeks or at about 12 weeks were pooled, since spike-specific TCR depth and breadth were not found to differ between the two schedules. TCR sequencing was performed for roughly 250 trial participants, of whom approximately 200 were given two doses of AZD1222 and roughly 25 were given two doses of MenACWY control vaccine. Trial participants were enrolled into age subgroups of 18-55, 56-69 and 70-plus years, which contained approximately 150, 28 and 58 TCR-sequenced participants, respectively. General conclusions and limits of the study: Reportedly, almost half of the unique spike-specific TCRs recognized epitopes lying outside the regions that are mutated in the B.1.351 and B.1.1.7 variants. Conclusions about previously exposed vaccinees are limited because only six or seven AZD1222 recipients were SARS-CoV-2 seropositive at baseline. CD4 TCRs associated with the vaccine covered the entire spike protein, and the dominant responses were in regions 160-218 and 743-854. After two AZD1222 doses, both the breadth and the depth of spike-specific TCRs were significantly higher than at day 0 and than in MenACWY recipients. The 56-69-year group was small, and its depth increase did not reach significance, likely because of low power. Because no day 14 peak-response samples were available, the repertoires could be characterized only after the peak T cell response. Participants were mostly white British, with more females than males. The authors suggested clonal diversity may have been underestimated.

The CDR3 regions of human TCRbeta chains were analyzed by immunosequencing. Per the authors' processing: Repertoire TCRs were checked for matches against a reference library of SARS-CoV-2-specific TCRs that had been generated using the MIRA antigen-specificity platform. Breadth meant the fraction of unique TCRs that were SARS-CoV-2-associated, whereas depth meant the fraction of total T cells that were SARS-CoV-2-associated. Using the MIRA data, every spike-specific TCR was mapped to the spike region that the TCR reacted to and assigned to either a CD4 or a CD8 class. Log10-transformed breadth and depth values were compared by one-way ANOVA with Sidak's multiple comparisons tests. Here the immuneACCESS table is served through TCRdb, limited to in-frame sequences with V and J called. Missing clones are a known gap in these copies; in checked studies unresolved V genes cover under half, and the rest lacks a known reason. The D gene and trimming were derived from the DNA, and the V and J assignments and clone size from that table. This sample gives 100,000 to 130,000 clones in total; approximately 89% of them show up just once. The ten largest clones capture 22% of the sample.

The CDR3, from cysteine to phenylalanine, totals 16 residues. CDR3 DNA only is kept here, 48 bases in frame from base 1. V loses 5 bases of germline sequence and J loses 2 bases, and the interval between the two ends is 18 bases. Sequences SGHAT (CDR1) and FQNNGV (CDR2) are obtained from the germline V gene. This specimen consisted of peripheral blood, obtained on day 0 of AZD1222 vaccination. This sequence was found in an adult in good health. The sequence links TRBV11-2 to TRBJ1-2; 5 matching bases give a weak D call of TRBD1. DNA sequence: TGTGCCAGCAGCCGGGGGATTGAGGCGGGGAACTATGGCTACACCTTC. The encoded protein is CASSRGIEAGNYGYTF.